Below, one TCR beta chain is given with its context. Trimming at V came to 3 bases and at J to 0 bases, leaving 4 bases not matched to a gene. The CDR3 loop spans 17 amino acids. CDR1 is LGHNT, CDR2 FRNRAP, per germline. This specimen belongs to a study of blood T cell repertoires in COVID-19. For the study at large: COVID-19 samples from acute and convalescent phases originated in the United States, Italy and Spain. PBMCs, B-cell-depleted T cells, or T cells were the source of the cDNA or gDNA that made up the material.

The assay was immunoSEQ multiplex PCR, and TCRdb's table has in-frame clones only and misses some. The sample holds under 350,000 clones; more than 85% are singletons and the top ten take about 4.2%. The rearrangement links TRBV12-5 to TRBJ2-3, with 12 bases lining up with TRBD1. The TCR comes from a man in his forties with acute or convalescent COVID-19. Sequenced sample: peripheral blood. The CDR3 nucleotides read TGTGCTAGTGGTTTAGGGGACAGGGGGCCCAGCACAGATACGCAGTATTTT. It codes for CASGLGDRGPSTDTQYF.